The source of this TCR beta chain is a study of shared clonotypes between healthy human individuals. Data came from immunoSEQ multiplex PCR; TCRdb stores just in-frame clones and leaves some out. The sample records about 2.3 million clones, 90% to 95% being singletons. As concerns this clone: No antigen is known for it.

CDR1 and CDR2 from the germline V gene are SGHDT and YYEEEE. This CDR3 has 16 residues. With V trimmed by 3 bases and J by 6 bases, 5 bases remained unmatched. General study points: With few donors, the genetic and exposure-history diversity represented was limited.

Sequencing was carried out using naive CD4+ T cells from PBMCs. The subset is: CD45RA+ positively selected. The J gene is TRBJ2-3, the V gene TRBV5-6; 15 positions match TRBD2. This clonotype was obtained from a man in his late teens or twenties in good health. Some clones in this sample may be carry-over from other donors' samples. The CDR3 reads CASSSLGTSGGDTQYF. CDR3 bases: TGTGCCAGCAGCTCCCTTGGGACTAGCGGGGGGGATACGCAGTATTTT. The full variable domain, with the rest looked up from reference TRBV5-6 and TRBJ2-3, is DAGVTQSPTHLIKTRGQQVTLRCSPKSGHDTVSWYQQALGQGPQFIFQYYEEEERQRGNFPDRFSGHQFPNYSSELNVNALLLGDSALYLCASSSLGTSGGDTQYFGPGTRLTVL.